This TCR beta chain was captured by sequencing in a study of identifying expanded T cells in peripheral blood. Study findings and constraints: Over two and four weeks, about 15 and 19 clones changed, versus roughly 1.1 between replicates.

This clone has only a few counts. Its antigen is still unknown. Libraries were prepared by immunoSEQ multiplex PCR; TCRdb keeps only in-frame clonotypes and omits some of them. In the table there are about 100,000 clones, roughly 89% of which are singletons. Healthy donors had no documented immune events, such as infections, while sampled. Looked up from germline, CDR1 is SGHRS and CDR2 is YFSETQ. V lost 4 bases to trimming and J lost 0 bases; unmatched junction nucleotides: 13. This CDR3 has 19 amino acids. The sequenced sample was blood. The chain links TRBV5-1 to TRBJ2-1, with TRBD2 matching 10 bases. The TCR sequence derives from a person between 18 and 75 years old in good health. The CDR3 DNA follows: TGCGCCAGCAGCCCCTGGCTAGCGGGGGCCCAAAGCTCCTACAATGAGCAGTTCTTC. Protein product: CASSPWLAGAQSSYNEQFF.